The 6 T cell receptor beta chains below come from one sample, sequenced in a study of cytomegalovirus exposure and HLA in healthy donors (dated by TCRdb to about 2017). Library generation was performed with the immunoSEQ multiplex PCR assay. For the multiplex PCR, a mixture combining 60 forward primers for TCR Vbeta segments and 13 reverse primers for TCR Jbeta segments was used. TCRdb retrieved this table from immuneACCESS and kept in-frame rearrangements only. Not all clones are present; in checked studies, unresolved V genes account for under half, and no reason is known for the remainder. Present in this sample are some 150,000 clones, around 82% of which were seen just once. Roughly 10% of the sample comes from the top ten. The sequenced material came from PBMCs. Receptors were obtained from a man aged 45 to 65 in good health and CMV-seropositive.

This chain uses TRBV7-2 with TRBJ2-5; 7 bases fit TRBD2. J was trimmed by 2 bases and V by 1 base; bases with no gene match: 1. This CDR3 comprises 14 residues. Germline loops: CDR1 SGHTA, CDR2 FQGNSA. Here the CDR3 reads CASSLDGGQETQYF. The CDR3 region has the DNA TGTGCCAGCAGCTTAGACGGGGGGCAAGAGACCCAGTACTTC.

This clone was counted between two and nine times. This sequence joins TRBV27 and TRBJ1-6; D unresolved. Per the germline V gene, CDR1 is MNHEY and CDR2 is SMNVEV (reference sequence). Trimming stripped 6 bases from V and 6 bases from J, with 9 bases between. There are 13 residues in the CDR3. The CDR3 here is CASRAVINSPLHF. As DNA, the CDR3 is TGTGCCAGCAGGGCTGTTATTAATTCACCCCTCCACTTT.

The gene calls are TRBV14 and TRBJ1-4; weak D call: TRBD1 (5 bases). The CDR3 is 15 residues long. Per the germline V gene, CDR1 is SGHDN and CDR2 is FVKESK. The V and J ends lost 5 bases and 0 bases respectively, with 10 bases between them. DNA for the CDR3: TGTGCCAGCAGCTACGACAGTTCAACTAATGAAAAACTGTTTTTT. This translates into CASSYDSSTNEKLFF.

The chain joins TRBV28 to TRBJ1-2, with D uncertain. The germline V gene encodes CDR1 MDHEN and CDR2 SYDVKM. The CDR3 runs to 15 residues. V was trimmed by 4 bases and J by 5 bases, leaving 17 bases between them. As DNA, the CDR3 is TGTGCCAGCAGTTCCCCTAGTATTGATAAGTATGGCTACACCTTC. Its protein is CASSSPSIDKYGYTF.

This clone was seen a few times. The genes are TRBV4-2 and TRBJ2-2; 7 bases match TRBD2. Unmatched junction bases numbered 4, after V lost 0 bases and J lost 6 bases. CDR3 length: 15 residues. The germline CDR1 and CDR2 sequences are LGHNA and YNFKEQ. The CDR3 DNA reads as TGTGCCAGCAGCCAAGATCGGGCGGGAGCCGGGGAGCTGTTTTTT. Residues: CASSQDRAGAGELFF.

This clone was counted between two and nine times. The chain recombines TRBV2 with TRBJ1-5; TRBD1 matches 12 bases. The CDR3 extends over 13 amino acids. Per the germline V gene, CDR1 is SNHLY and CDR2 is FYNNEI. V lost 6 bases to trimming and J lost 7 bases; unmatched junction nucleotides: 1. The CDR3 spells CASRGQGAQPQHF. CDR3 nucleotides: TGTGCCAGCAGGGGACAGGGGGCACAGCCCCAGCATTTT.